A selection of T cell receptor beta chains follows, all from one sample in a study of blood T cell repertoires in COVID-19. Sequencing used immunoSEQ multiplex PCR; TCRdb keeps in-frame clones, though not all of them. The sample yields 85,000 to 95,000 clones, about 86% seen once. Sequencing used peripheral blood. The receptors shown here come from a woman over 75 with acute or convalescent COVID-19. CDR3s include the opening cysteine and the closing phenylalanine or tryptophan. The D gene is left open where the match is weak.

V	J	D	CDR3	DNA
TRBV5-4	TRBJ1-6	TRBD1	CASSETGLPLHF	TGTGCCAGCAGCGAGACAGGGCTGCCCCTCCACTTT
TRBV7-2	TRBJ2-7	.	CASSFGGSRSEQYF	TGTGCCAGCAGCTTCGGAGGGAGTCGATCCGAGCAGTACTTC
TRBV7-9	TRBJ1-1	TRBD1	CASSIYRDREAFF	TGTGCCAGCAGCATTTACCGGGACAGGGAAGCTTTCTTT
TRBV19	TRBJ1-5	.	CASREGDQPQHF	TGTGCCAGCCGGGAGGGAGATCAGCCCCAGCATTTT
TRBV3-1/TRBV3-2	TRBJ1-4	.	CASSQVGGSGNEKLFF	TGTGCCAGCAGCCAAGTAGGGGGAAGTGGTAATGAAAAACTGTTTTTT
TRBV28	TRBJ1-3	TRBD1	CASRTPGGAKGNTIYF	TGTGCCAGCAGAACTCCAGGGGGCGCGAAAGGAAACACCATATATTTT
TRBV3-1/TRBV3-2	TRBJ2-7	TRBD2	CASSLFGGGSYEQYF	TGTGCCAGCAGCCTTTTTGGGGGGGGGTCCTACGAGCAGTACTTC
TRBV2	TRBJ1-6	TRBD1	CASTTGTGSSPLHF	TGTGCCAGCACCACCGGGACAGGGTCTTCACCCCTCCACTTT
TRBV18	TRBJ2-3	.	CASSPPTRSDTQYF	TGTGCCAGCTCACCACCGACTAGGTCAGATACGCAGTATTTT
TRBV24-1	TRBJ1-5	.	CATSDLHRDSNQPQHF	TGTGCCACCAGTGATTTGCACAGGGATAGCAATCAGCCCCAGCATTTT
TRBV10-2	TRBJ1-6	TRBD1	CASAPTGLSPLHF	TGCGCCAGCGCTCCGACAGGGCTATCACCCCTCCACTTT
TRBV7-9	TRBJ1-6	.	CASSSNLRDTKNSPLHF	TGTGCCAGCAGCTCGAACCTCCGGGACACCAAAAATTCACCCCTCCACTTT
TRBV9	TRBJ2-7	.	CASSAGLPLYEQYF	TGTGCCAGCAGCGCGGGACTGCCGTTATACGAGCAGTACTTC
TRBV3-1/TRBV3-2	TRBJ1-2	TRBD1	CASSPQGGSHGYTF	TGTGCCAGCAGCCCGCAAGGGGGCTCCCATGGCTACACCTTC
TRBV18	TRBJ1-4	.	CASSSRQVGTNEKLFF	TGTGCCAGCTCGTCCCGACAGGTGGGGACTAATGAAAAACTGTTTTTT
TRBV6-5	TRBJ2-7	.	CASIKGDIRSYEQYF	TGTGCCAGCATTAAAGGGGACATCCGGTCCTACGAGCAGTACTTC
TRBV19	TRBJ1-1	.	CASSGGLMNTEAFF	TGTGCCAGTAGTGGGGGACTGATGAACACTGAAGCTTTCTTT
TRBV6-1	TRBJ1-6	.	CASSERGGLIPLHF	TGTGCCAGCAGTGAAAGAGGCGGCCTTATCCCCCTCCACTTT
TRBV7-2	TRBJ1-4	.	CASSLGSRGLNEKLFF	TGTGCCAGCAGCTTAGGTTCAAGGGGTCTTAATGAAAAACTGTTTTTT
TRBV19	TRBJ1-2	TRBD1	CAKQGTVKYGYTF	TGTGCCAAGCAAGGGACAGTCAAATATGGCTACACCTTC
TRBV28	TRBJ2-4	.	CASSKDSLLAKNIQYF	TGTGCCAGCAGCAAGGACAGTCTACTAGCCAAAAACATTCAGTACTTC
TRBV27	TRBJ1-2	TRBD1	CASSLLTQGALRYGYTF	TGTGCCAGCAGTTTACTAACACAGGGGGCACTACGTTATGGCTACACCTTC
TRBV6-5	TRBJ2-7	TRBD1	CASTGTGGMGQQYF	TGTGCCAGCACCGGGACAGGGGGAATGGGGCAGCAGTACTTC
TRBV13	TRBJ2-2	TRBD2	CASSLIRRTSGGPDGGELFF	TGTGCCAGCAGCTTAATACGGAGGACTAGCGGGGGCCCTGACGGCGGGGAGCTGTTTTTT
TRBV29-1	TRBJ2-2	.	CSVDRGHTGELFF	TGCAGCGTTGATCGGGGTCACACCGGGGAGCTGTTTTTT
TRBV6-6	TRBJ1-1	TRBD1	CASSRQGENTEAFF	TGTGCCAGCAGCCGACAGGGGGAGAACACTGAAGCTTTCTTT